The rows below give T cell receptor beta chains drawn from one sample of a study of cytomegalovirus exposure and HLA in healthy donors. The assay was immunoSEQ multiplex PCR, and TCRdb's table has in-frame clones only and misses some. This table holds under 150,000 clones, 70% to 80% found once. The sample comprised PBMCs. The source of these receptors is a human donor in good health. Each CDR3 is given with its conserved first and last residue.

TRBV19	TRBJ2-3	CASSQGWLTDTQYF
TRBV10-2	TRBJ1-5	CASSASGGSNQPQHF
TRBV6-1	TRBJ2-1	CASSANRVGNEQFF
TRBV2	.	CASSGSDIAYEQYF
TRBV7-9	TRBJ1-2	CSSSSPGLVGGYTF
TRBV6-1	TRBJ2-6	CASSAVGGGANVLTF
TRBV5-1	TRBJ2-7	CASSLAPAREGGYEQYF
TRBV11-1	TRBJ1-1	CASSTSYSGHTEAFF
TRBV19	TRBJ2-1	CASSIVQGLAAYNEQFF
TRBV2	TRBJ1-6	CAGRNVQDNSPLHF
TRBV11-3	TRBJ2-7	CASSLGAGAEQYF